Below, 28 T cell receptor beta chains from the same sample are listed, as sequenced in a study of T cells after yellow fever vaccination. TCRdb ran MiXCR on the 5' RACE reads and lists one entry per CDR3 protein. The table includes about 320,000 distinct CDR3 sequences, approximately 4.5% detected once. Sequenced material: PBMCs, taken 15 days after the yellow fever booster vaccination. These receptors all come from a man aged 18 to 29 who received the YFV17D yellow fever vaccine.

This chain links TRBV20-1 with TRBJ1-2, with TRBD1 matching 7 bases. Per the germline V gene, CDR1 is DFQATT and CDR2 is SNEGSKA (reference sequence). V trimming: 3 bases; J trimming: 5 bases; junction bases outside the gene matches: 9. This CDR3 comprises 14 residues. For the CDR3, the DNA is TGCAGTGCTAGTGACCTGGGACAGCTTTATGGCTACACCTTC. Amino acids: CSASDLGQLYGYTF.

This clonotype was seen at least ten times. This chain uses TRBV7-9 with TRBJ2-3; D is ambiguous. The CDR3 contains 13 residues. V gave up 5 bases and J gave up 1 base, with 7 bases separating them. Germline-derived CDR1 and CDR2 are SEHNR and FQNEAQ (reference sequence). CDR3 nucleotides: TGTGCCAGCAGCACAACTGGCACAGATACGCAGTATTTT. Translation: CASSTTGTDTQYF.

The J gene is TRBJ2-7, the V gene TRBV2; D could derive from TRBD1 or TRBD2 (5 bases each). The CDR3 is made up of 15 amino acids. With 3 bases removed from V and 7 bases from J, the gap between germline ends came to 19 bases. Germline V gene data show CDR1 as SNHLY and CDR2 as FYNNEI. This chain's CDR3 is CASSDSRDGFEEQYF. In DNA form, the CDR3 reads TGTGCCAGCAGTGACTCCCGGGACGGCTTTGAAGAGCAGTACTTC.

This chain links TRBV19 with TRBJ2-2, with TRBD1 matching over 8 bases. The CDR3 is 14 residues long. Germline V gives CDR1 LNHDA, CDR2 SQIVND (reference sequence). V was clipped by 7 bases and J by 8 bases; unmatched bases: 9. Here the CDR3 reads CASIRTGFRGELFF. The CDR3 DNA follows: TGTGCCAGTATTCGGACAGGGTTTAGGGGGGAGCTGTTTTTT.

Many counts were recorded for this clonotype. The V and J genes are TRBV27 and TRBJ2-2; tentatively, D is TRBD1 or TRBD2 (6 bases each). Germline CDR1 is MNHEY and CDR2 is SMNVEV (reference sequence). V was shortened by 7 bases and J by 0 bases, with 18 bases between the two germline ends. This CDR3 region has 17 residues. CDR3 region: CASNPRGGLTNTGELFF. CDR3 DNA: TGTGCCAGCAACCCCCGTGGGGGGCTCACGAACACCGGGGAGCTGTTTTTT.

The chain combines TRBV12-3 or TRBV12-4 with TRBJ1-5, with D possibly matching TRBD1 (6 bases). The germline V and J ends were trimmed by 5 bases and 6 bases, with 14 bases remaining between them. The CDR3 is made up of 14 amino acids. The CDR3 spells CASSPLQGSQPQHF. As DNA, the CDR3 is TGTGCCAGCAGTCCTTTACAGGGATCTCAGCCCCAGCATTTT.

V usage is TRBV5-1 and J usage is TRBJ2-1; perhaps TRBD2 as D (5 bases). Trimming cost V 0 bases and J 9 bases, with 7 bases left between them. This CDR3 comprises 12 residues. Germline V CDR1 and CDR2: SGHRS, YFSETQ. The CDR3 is CASSLGAGEQFF. In DNA form, the CDR3 reads TGCGCCAGCAGCTTGGGTGCGGGTGAGCAGTTCTTC.

The chain links TRBV7-6 to TRBJ2-3, with 11 bases lining up with TRBD2. The V gene end was trimmed by 2 bases and the J gene end by 0 bases; junction bases not matched to a gene: 10. This CDR3 has 19 residues. Looked up from germline, CDR1 is SGHVS and CDR2 is FNYEAQ. The chain's CDR3 is CASSLPGGTSGFSTDTQYF. The CDR3 coding sequence is TGTGCCAGCAGCTTACCGGGCGGGACTAGCGGTTTTAGCACAGATACGCAGTATTTT.

This clonotype was observed a handful of times. The chain is built from TRBV20-1 and TRBJ1-1, with TRBD1 matching over 7 bases. This CDR3 contains 14 residues. With V trimmed by 0 bases and J by 6 bases, 7 bases remained unmatched. Germline-derived CDR1 and CDR2 are DFQATT and SNEGSKA (reference sequence). In DNA, the CDR3 is TGCAGTGCTAGAGATGTCAGGGGGGTTTCTGAAGCTTTCTTT. Residues: CSARDVRGVSEAFF.

In this sample, this clonotype turned up many times. The gene calls are TRBV6-6 and TRBJ2-7; 7 bases are a match to TRBD2. The CDR3 is 17 amino acids. With 0 bases clipped from V and 5 bases from J, the junction kept 13 bases outside the gene matches. Looked up from germline, CDR1 is MNHNY and CDR2 is SVGAGI (reference sequence). In DNA, the CDR3 is TGTGCCAGCAGTTACTCGAACCGCGGGGGTAGCGCTAACGAGCAGTACGTC. Amino acids: CASSYSNRGGSANEQYV.

This clonotype was observed at least ten times. The chain recombines TRBV7-9 with TRBJ2-7; D may be TRBD1 (5 bases). This CDR3 region has 11 residues. V dropped 4 bases and J dropped 9 bases, with 10 bases sitting between them. Germline assignment: CDR1 SEHNR and CDR2 FQNEAQ (reference sequence). This chain's CDR3 is CASSSGFGQYV. For the CDR3, the DNA is TGTGCCAGCAGCTCAGGGTTCGGGCAGTACGTC.

In this sample, this clonotype turned up a few times. The chain couples TRBV6-1 to TRBJ1-1; D not certain. V dropped 7 bases and J dropped 0 bases, with 12 bases sitting between them. CDR1 is MNHNS and CDR2 is SASEGT in the germline V gene. The CDR3 covers 14 residues. DNA for the CDR3: TGTGCCAGCACCATTACGAGGGTGAACACTGAAGCTTTCTTT. This codes for CASTITRVNTEAFF.

There are a few counts of this clonotype. The chain has TRBV12-3 or TRBV12-4 and TRBJ1-5; D uncertain. This CDR3 spans 12 amino acids. The V and J ends lost 5 bases and 4 bases respectively, with 6 bases between them. CDR3 DNA sequence: TGTGCCAGCAGTGCCCCGAATCAGCCCCAGCATTTT. Protein product: CASSAPNQPQHF.

The V call is TRBV7-9, the J call TRBJ1-3; D possibly corresponds to TRBD1 (6 bases). Per the germline V gene, CDR1 is SEHNR and CDR2 is FQNEAQ (reference sequence). The CDR3 spans 15 residues. Trimming took off 5 bases at V and 2 bases at J, with 13 bases between the two ends. CDR3 sequence: CASSTHRDTGNTIYF. The DNA for the CDR3 is TGTGCCAGCAGCACCCACAGGGACACTGGAAACACCATATATTTT.

This clonotype was recorded at least ten times. The J gene is TRBJ1-2, the V gene TRBV5-8, with D maybe TRBD1 (6 bases). The CDR3 spans 15 residues. CDR1 is SGHTS, CDR2 YDEGEE, per germline. Trimming shortened V by 0 bases and J by 4 bases, and 13 bases separated the two germline ends. CDR3 bases: TGTGCCAGCAGCTTGGGCCCCGGACAGTTCTATGGCTACACCTTC. Protein: CASSLGPGQFYGYTF.

This clonotype was detected ten times or more. The rearrangement joins TRBV12-3 or TRBV12-4 to TRBJ2-3, with D hard to call. The CDR3 spans 13 residues. Trimming stripped 0 bases from V and 2 bases from J, with 3 bases between. The CDR3 DNA reads as TGTGCCAGCAGTTTAGCGGCCACAGATACGCAGTATTTT. Translation gives CASSLAATDTQYF.

This clonotype was picked up a small number of times. The chain has TRBV12-3 or TRBV12-4 and TRBJ2-3; 12 bases are a match to TRBD1. The V segment lost 5 bases and the J segment 1 base; nucleotides outside the gene matches: 4. The CDR3 is 16 amino acids. The CDR3 nucleotides read TGTGCCAGCAGTGCGGGACAGGGGGCGGGCACAGATACGCAGTATTTT. Translation: CASSAGQGAGTDTQYF.

The V and J genes are TRBV4-1 and TRBJ1-1, with a tentative D call TRBD1 (6 bases). Trimming took 0 bases from V and 3 from J, leaving 29 bases between them. Germline V CDR1 and CDR2: MGHRA, YSYEKL. The CDR3 is 21 amino acids. CDR3 amino acids: CASSQDRAMYGRGSSDTEAFF. In DNA, the CDR3 is TGCGCCAGCAGCCAAGATAGGGCCATGTATGGTAGGGGGTCGTCAGACACTGAAGCTTTCTTT.

In this sample, this clonotype turned up many times. The chain combines TRBV7-2 with TRBJ2-7; 11 positions agree with TRBD2. Germline-derived CDR1 and CDR2 are SGHTA and FQGNSA. Trimming cost V 2 bases and J 2 bases; bases outside gene matches: 8. The CDR3 contains 17 residues. CDR3 residues: CASSLYLAGGLAYEQYF. The CDR3 DNA is TGTGCCAGCAGCTTATATCTAGCGGGGGGCCTAGCCTACGAGCAGTACTTC.

V usage is TRBV7-2 and J usage is TRBJ2-1; no clear D. CDR3 length: 12 amino acids. V dropped 3 bases and J dropped 9 bases, with 9 bases sitting between them. Germline loops: CDR1 SGHTA, CDR2 FQGNSA. CDR3 region: CASSFLAAEQFF. In DNA, the CDR3 is TGTGCCAGCAGCTTCTTGGCGGCTGAGCAGTTCTTC.

This clonotype has a handful of counts. The chain recombines TRBV7-6 with TRBJ1-2, with D unclear. Trimming removed 2 bases at V and 5 bases at J, with 12 bases between. Germline V lookup: CDR1 SGHVS, CDR2 FNYEAQ. This CDR3 comprises 14 residues. CDR3 loop: CASSLRADQYGYTF. As DNA, the CDR3 is TGTGCCAGCAGCTTACGGGCAGATCAGTATGGCTACACCTTC.

This clonotype was detected many times. V is TRBV4-1 and J is TRBJ2-4; TRBD1 agrees at 10 bases. V gave up 4 bases and J gave up 7 bases; unmatched junction bases: 10. This CDR3 has 16 amino acids. Germline V gives CDR1 MGHRA, CDR2 YSYEKL. CDR3 DNA: TGCGCCAGCAGCCGGGACAGGGGTCTGAACTGGAACATTCAGTACTTC. Translated: CASSRDRGLNWNIQYF.

This clonotype was counted ten times or more. The chain recombines TRBV7-9 with TRBJ2-5; 14 bases match TRBD2. The CDR3 sequence is 17 residues long. The germline V gene encodes CDR1 SEHNR and CDR2 FQNEAQ (reference sequence). The V gene end was trimmed by 5 bases and the J gene end by 0 bases; junction bases not matched to a gene: 5. The CDR3 DNA sequence: TGTGCCAGCAGCCGGACTAGCGGGGGGCGGTACCAAGAGACCCAGTACTTC. Its protein is CASSRTSGGRYQETQYF.

This sequence joins TRBV11-3 and TRBJ2-2; 11 bases align to TRBD1. This CDR3 spans 17 amino acids. Trimming cost V 5 bases and J 3 bases; bases outside gene matches: 8. Per the germline V gene, CDR1 is SGHNT and CDR2 is YENEEA. The CDR3 protein is CASSTYGQGAYTGELFF. The CDR3 nucleotides read TGTGCCAGCAGCACATATGGACAGGGGGCATACACCGGGGAGCTGTTTTTT.

This clonotype was seen more than once but under ten times. The J gene is TRBJ2-1, the V gene TRBV5-1; either TRBD1 or TRBD2 may supply D (6 bases each). Germline CDR1 and CDR2: SGHRS and YFSETQ. V lost 0 bases and J 8 bases, leaving 15 bases between the germline ends. This CDR3 spans 15 amino acids. CDR3 loop: CASSLVKSRGDEQFF. The DNA of the CDR3 is TGCGCCAGCAGCTTGGTCAAGTCGAGGGGGGATGAGCAGTTCTTC.

This clonotype was recorded many times. This rearrangement joins TRBV5-6 to TRBJ2-1; D is perhaps TRBD2 (6 bases). Trimming left V 0 bases short and J 8 bases short, with 15 bases between. Germline V lookup: CDR1 SGHDT, CDR2 YYEEEE. There are 15 residues in the CDR3. The CDR3 protein is CASSLVRGNSYEQFF. The CDR3, as DNA: TGTGCCAGCAGCTTGGTCCGGGGGAACAGCTATGAGCAGTTCTTC.

This clonotype showed up just a few times. CDR3 sequence reads: CASSPPSSSDTQYF. CDR3 nucleotide sequence: TGTGCCAGCTCTCCCCCGAGTTCGTCAGATACGCAGTATTTT. The V and J genes are TRBV18 and TRBJ2-3, with no clear D. Germline values: CDR1 KGHSH, CDR2 LQKENI. This CDR3 contains 14 residues. Trimming took off 6 bases at V and 4 bases at J, with 14 bases between the two ends.

Many counts were recorded for this clonotype. The chain carries TRBV5-1 and TRBJ2-5; D gene unclear. Per the germline V gene, CDR1 is SGHRS and CDR2 is YFSETQ. The germline V and J ends were trimmed by 4 bases and 3 bases, with 13 bases remaining between them. The CDR3 has 14 residues. The chain's CDR3 is CASSPDRQEETQYF. The DNA of the CDR3 is TGCGCCAGCAGCCCAGACCGACAAGAAGAGACCCAGTACTTC.